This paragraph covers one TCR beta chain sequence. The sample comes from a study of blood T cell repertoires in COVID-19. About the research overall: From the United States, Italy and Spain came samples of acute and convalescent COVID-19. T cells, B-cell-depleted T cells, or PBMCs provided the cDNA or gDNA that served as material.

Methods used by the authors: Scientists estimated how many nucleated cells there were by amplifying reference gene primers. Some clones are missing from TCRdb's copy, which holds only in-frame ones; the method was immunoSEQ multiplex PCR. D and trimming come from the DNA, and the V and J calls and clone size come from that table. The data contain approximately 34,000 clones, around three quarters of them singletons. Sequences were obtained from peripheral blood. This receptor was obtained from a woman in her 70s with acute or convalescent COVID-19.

The CDR3 coding sequence is TGTGCCAGCAGTGCCAGTCACTCAGGGGGCTCCTACGAGCAGTACTTC. Protein sequence: CASSASHSGGSYEQYF. The chain uses TRBV6-1 and TRBJ2-7, with 7 nucleotides matching TRBD1. The CDR3 has 16 residues. The junction had 9 bases not matched to a gene; V was cut back by 4 bases and J by 0 bases. The germline V gene has CDR1 MNHNS and CDR2 SASEGT.